A single sample gave rise to the 3 T cell receptor beta chains below, sequenced in a study of cytomegalovirus exposure and HLA in healthy donors. The PCR made use of 60 Vbeta and 13 Jbeta primers. Only in-frame clones appear in the TCRdb table, and some are missing; sequencing was by immunoSEQ multiplex PCR. The sample carries over 100,000 clones, approximately 70% recorded once. The sample was PBMCs. Every receptor here comes from a woman in her sixties or seventies in good health and CMV-seropositive.

This clone showed up just a few times. This chain uses TRBV18 with TRBJ1-5, with 8 nucleotides matching TRBD1. The germline CDR1 and CDR2 sequences are KGHSH and LQKENI. V shed 2 bases and J 2 bases; nucleotides not matched to a gene: 8. This CDR3 has 17 amino acids. The CDR3 loop is CASSPSRGLAGNQPQHF. CDR3 nucleotides: TGTGCCAGCTCACCAAGCAGGGGGCTGGCGGGCAATCAGCCCCAGCATTTT.

V gene TRBV5-1 combines with J gene TRBJ1-1; 9 bases match TRBD1. With 2 bases clipped from V and 4 bases from J, the junction kept 6 bases outside the gene matches. Looked up from germline, CDR1 is SGHRS and CDR2 is YFSETQ. The CDR3 is 15 amino acids. The CDR3 nucleotides are TGCGCCAGCAGCTTTGAACAGGGGGCTGGCACTGAAGCTTTCTTT. The encoded protein is CASSFEQGAGTEAFF.

The chain recombines TRBV19 with TRBJ2-3, with D possibly matching TRBD1 (6 bases). The germline V gene has CDR1 LNHDA and CDR2 SQIVND (reference sequence). The CDR3 totals 13 residues. Trimming left V 6 bases short and J 2 bases short, with 9 bases between. This chain's CDR3 is CASRDRVTDTQYF. CDR3 DNA: TGTGCCAGTAGGGACAGAGTCACAGATACGCAGTATTTT.